This entry lists 29 T cell receptor beta chains sequenced from one sample in a study of T cell responses to AZD1222 COVID-19 vaccine. Using immunoSEQ multiplex PCR, the repertoire was profiled, and TCRdb retains in-frame clones only, with some absent. The data show roughly 120,000 clones, just over 85% seen once. Sequences were derived from peripheral blood, sampled on day 0 of AZD1222 vaccination. The receptor source for this set is an adult in good health.

The rearrangement uses TRBV4-2 and TRBJ2-1; D remains unclear. The CDR3 is 15 residues long. Looked up from germline, CDR1 is LGHNA and CDR2 is YNFKEQ. Trimming pared 0 bases from V and 14 bases from J, leaving 20 bases between. CDR3 amino acids: CASSQEGIAQGLEFF. The CDR3 nucleotides read TGTGCCAGCAGCCAAGAGGGGATAGCCCAAGGGTTGGAGTTCTTC.

V gene TRBV4-1 combines with J gene TRBJ2-3, with 7 bases matching TRBD2. J lost 0 bases, V lost 4 bases, and 10 bases had no gene match. This CDR3 region has 17 residues. Germline V gene sequence: CDR1 MGHRA, CDR2 YSYEKL. CDR3 bases: TGCGCCAGCAGCCCAATGGGGCCAGCGGGGAGCACAGATACGCAGTATTTT. The encoded protein is CASSPMGPAGSTDTQYF.

The chain couples TRBV9 to TRBJ2-3; 10 bases are shared with TRBD2. The CDR3 length is 16 residues. The ends lost 3 bases at V and 2 bases at J; junction bases unmatched: 6. The V gene's germline CDR1 is SGDLS and CDR2 YYNGEE. CDR3 in amino acids: CASSGTSGYATDTQYF. CDR3 nucleotides: TGTGCCAGCAGCGGGACTAGCGGTTACGCCACAGATACGCAGTATTTT.

The CDR3 region has the DNA TGTGCCAGTAGTATTCTCGGCGACGGCAATCAGCCCCAGCATTTT. Translated: CASSILGDGNQPQHF. V usage is TRBV19 and J usage is TRBJ1-5; D not resolved. Trimming pared 3 bases from V and 2 bases from J, leaving 11 bases between. The length of the CDR3 is 15 residues. The germline V gene encodes CDR1 LNHDA and CDR2 SQIVND (reference sequence).

V gene TRBV18 combines with J gene TRBJ1-2, with 7 bases aligning to TRBD1. Unmatched junction bases numbered 4, after V lost 3 bases and J lost 0 bases. Looked up from germline, CDR1 is KGHSH and CDR2 is LQKENI. The CDR3 covers 15 residues. CDR3 coding DNA: TGTGCCAGCTCACCCCCGGGACAGCCTAACTATGGCTACACCTTC. Its translation is CASSPPGQPNYGYTF.

The rearrangement uses TRBV11-2 and TRBJ2-3; unclear D gene. Germline assignment: CDR1 SGHAT and CDR2 FQNNGV. CDR3 length: 13 amino acids. The germline V and J ends were trimmed by 3 bases and 10 bases, with 14 bases remaining between them. For the CDR3, the DNA is TGTGCCAGCAGCTTCCCCCCCGCCGGGCCGCAGTATTTT. It specifies CASSFPPAGPQYF.

V gene TRBV6-4 combines with J gene TRBJ2-3; TRBD2 agrees at 11 bases. The CDR3 contains 15 residues. Germline CDR1 MRHNA, CDR2 SNTAGT. J gave up 1 base and V 6 bases, and 3 bases lay outside the gene matches. Here the CDR3 DNA reads TGTGCCAGCAGCGAGACTAGCGGGGGCACAGATACGCAGTATTTT. It codes for CASSETSGGTDTQYF.

The chain couples TRBV5-8 to TRBJ1-6, with D uncertain. The CDR3 is 16 residues long. Trimming removed 4 bases from V and 0 bases from J, with 11 bases in between. Germline-derived CDR1 and CDR2 are SGHTS and YDEGEE. CDR3 sequence (DNA): TGTGCCAGCAGCCTTAGGTCCAACTCCTATAATTCACCCCTCCACTTT. Its translation: CASSLRSNSYNSPLHF.

The CDR3 bases are TGTGCCAGCAGTTCACAGGGGAATAGATATGTGGCTGAAGCTTTCTTT. Translation gives CASSSQGNRYVAEAFF. The genes are TRBV5-4 and TRBJ1-1; 7 bases fit TRBD1. This CDR3 has 16 amino acids. Germline CDR1 and CDR2: SGHNT and YYREEE (reference sequence). After removal of 5 bases from V and 6 bases from J, the junction contained 16 bases not matched to a gene.

The chain employs TRBV4-2 and TRBJ1-4; 8 bases are shared with TRBD1. V dropped 4 bases and J dropped 3; count of bases not matched to a gene: 13. Per germline, CDR1 LGHNA and CDR2 YNFKEQ. CDR3 size: 18 residues. CDR3 residues: CASSPGLQGVSANEKLFF. The CDR3 DNA reads as TGTGCCAGCAGCCCGGGATTACAGGGGGTATCGGCTAATGAAAAACTGTTTTTT.

This sequence joins TRBV5-4 and TRBJ2-7; D is tentatively TRBD1 or TRBD2 (6 bases each). The CDR3 spans 14 residues. The V gene lost 0 bases and the J gene lost 6 bases, with 13 bases spanning the gap. Germline V gives CDR1 SGHNT, CDR2 YYREEE (reference sequence). The CDR3 is CASSLDPGASEQYF. The CDR3 DNA follows: TGTGCCAGCAGCTTGGATCCGGGGGCTTCCGAGCAGTACTTC.

The chain couples TRBV18 to TRBJ1-3; D ambiguous. Germline V lookup: CDR1 KGHSH, CDR2 LQKENI. The CDR3 runs 14 residues. Trimming shortened V by 2 bases and J by 2 bases, and 7 bases separated the two germline ends. For the CDR3, the DNA is TGTGCCAGCTCACCAGGGGTTACTGGAAACACCATATATTTT. Encoded protein: CASSPGVTGNTIYF. The full variable domain, rest sourced from reference TRBV18 and TRBJ1-3, is NAGVMQNPRHLVRRRGQEARLRCSPMKGHSHVYWYRQLPEEGLKFMVYLQKENIIDESGMPKERFSAEFPKEGPSILRIQQVVRGDSAAYFCASSPGVTGNTIYFGEGSWLTVV.

The CDR3 sequence: CASSQCSRWRVTDTQYF. The DNA of the CDR3 is TGCGCCAGCAGTCAATGTTCGAGATGGAGGGTCACAGATACGCAGTATTTT. V gene TRBV23-1 combines with J gene TRBJ2-3; the D gene is possibly TRBD2 (6 bases). TRBV23-1 is an ORF; its function is uncertain. The CDR3 covers 17 residues. The V end was cut by 1 base, the J end by 2 bases, with 16 bases between.

This sequence joins TRBV6-5 and TRBJ2-3; no reliable D call. The CDR3 loop spans 15 amino acids. The germline V and J ends were trimmed by 7 bases and 1 base, with 15 bases remaining between them. CDR1 MNHEY and CDR2 SVGAGI come from the germline V gene. The CDR3 nucleotides are TGTGCCAGCACCGCCGGACGGTCACGCACAGATACGCAGTATTTT. It translates to CASTAGRSRTDTQYF.

J is TRBJ1-4 and V is TRBV28; D perhaps matches TRBD1 (6 bases). Germline V gives CDR1 MDHEN, CDR2 SYDVKM. The CDR3 loop spans 15 amino acids. V lost 5 bases to trimming and J lost 8 bases, with 18 bases between them. The CDR3 here is CASSLPRRGGEKLFF. The CDR3 DNA sequence: TGTGCCAGCAGTCTCCCGAGGAGGGGGGGAGAAAAACTGTTTTTT.

J is TRBJ1-2 and V is TRBV7-2; D possibly corresponds to TRBD1 (6 bases). V was trimmed by 1 base and J by 4 bases, leaving 13 bases between them. This CDR3 region has 15 residues. CDR1 and CDR2 (germline): SGHTA, FQGNSA. In DNA, the CDR3 is TGTGCCAGCAGCTTAGAGGGCGGGGGCCCCTATGGCTACACCTTC. Translation: CASSLEGGGPYGYTF. Full variable domain (missing parts from reference TRBV7-2 and TRBJ1-2): GAGVSQSPSNKVTEKGKDVELRCDPISGHTALYWYRQSLGQGLEFLIYFQGNSAPDKSGLPSDRFSAERTGGSVSTLTIQRTQQEDSAVYLCASSLEGGGPYGYTFGSGTRLTVV.

This clone was seen a few times. V is TRBV2 and J is TRBJ2-7, with 9 positions matching TRBD2. V was clipped by 3 bases and J by 6 bases; unmatched bases: 12. Per the germline V gene, CDR1 is SNHLY and CDR2 is FYNNEI. The CDR3 has 16 amino acids. Here the CDR3 DNA reads TGTGCCAGCAGTGACCCTCCGGGACTAGCAGCCGGCGAGCAGTACTTC. Its translation is CASSDPPGLAAGEQYF. The full variable domain, completed using reference TRBV2 and TRBJ2-7, is EPEVTQTPSHQVTQMGQEVILRCVPISNHLYFYWYRQILGQKVEFLVSFYNNEISEKSEIFDDQFSVERPDGSNFTLKIRSTKLEDSAMYFCASSDPPGLAAGEQYFGPGTRLTVT.

The rearrangement links TRBV7-2 to TRBJ2-7; 7 bases align to TRBD2. The length of the CDR3 is 14 residues. Germline V gene lookup returns CDR1 SGHTA and CDR2 FQGNSA. J lost 4 bases, V lost 4 bases, and 7 bases had no gene match. The CDR3 loop reads CASSSDPGGYEQYF. The CDR3 DNA reads TGTGCCAGCAGCTCGGACCCCGGGGGGTACGAGCAGTACTTC. The complete variable domain, with remaining parts taken from reference TRBV7-2 and TRBJ2-7, reads GAGVSQSPSNKVTEKGKDVELRCDPISGHTALYWYRQSLGQGLEFLIYFQGNSAPDKSGLPSDRFSAERTGGSVSTLTIQRTQQEDSAVYLCASSSDPGGYEQYFGPGTRLTVT.

The table lists this clone with a count of one. V is TRBV19 and J is TRBJ2-3; possible D gene TRBD2, 6 bases. CDR1 is LNHDA and CDR2 is SQIVND in the germline V gene (reference sequence). The CDR3 contains 16 residues. V lost 0 bases and J 4 bases, leaving 14 bases between the germline ends. This CDR3 reads CASSIEGGVTADTQYF. The CDR3, as DNA: TGTGCCAGTAGTATAGAGGGCGGGGTTACCGCAGATACGCAGTATTTT.

This chain joins TRBV29-1 and TRBJ2-2, with TRBD2 identical over 7 bases. CDR3 length: 14 amino acids. CDR1 is SQVTM and CDR2 is ANQGSEA in the germline V gene. V dropped 6 bases and J dropped 7; count of bases not matched to a gene: 11. In DNA, the CDR3 is TGCAGCGTCCAACCGGGACTAAGGGGCGGGGAGCTGTTTTTT. It encodes CSVQPGLRGGELFF.

The chain is built from TRBV18 and TRBJ2-7; D may match TRBD1 or TRBD2 (6 bases each). Per germline, CDR1 KGHSH and CDR2 LQKENI. CDR3 length equals 17 residues. With 6 bases removed from V and 0 bases from J, the gap between germline ends came to 21 bases. DNA of the CDR3: TGTGCCAGCTCCCCCCGCTCGAGGGGGGAAAGCTCCTACGAGCAGTACTTC. This gives the protein CASSPRSRGESSYEQYF.

The chain recombines TRBV6-1 with TRBJ1-5; D gene unclear. V gave up 1 base and J gave up 4 bases, with 8 bases separating them. The V gene's germline CDR1 is MNHNS and CDR2 SASEGT. The CDR3 runs 14 residues. The CDR3 DNA reads TGTGCCAGCAGTGAAGTAACAGCAAATCAGCCCCAGCATTTT. Translation: CASSEVTANQPQHF.

The table lists this clone with a few counts. This rearrangement joins TRBV3-1 (or the pseudogene TRBV3-2) to TRBJ2-2; D is undetermined. The CDR3 consists of 16 residues. The germline V gene encodes CDR1 LGHDT and CDR2 YNNKEL (reference sequence). The germline V and J ends were trimmed by 0 bases and 1 base, with 9 bases remaining between them. The CDR3 coding sequence is TGTGCCAGCAGCCAAGATGTTGAAGGGAACACCGGGGAGCTGTTTTTT. It is translated as CASSQDVEGNTGELFF.

This clone was detected a few times. This chain links TRBV6-2 or TRBV6-3 with TRBJ2-6; D is uncertain. The germline CDR1 and CDR2 sequences are MNHEY and SVGEGT. V lost 6 bases and J lost 1, with 13 bases in between. The CDR3 loop spans 16 amino acids. CDR3 residues: CASSWAQLSGANVLTF. CDR3 bases: TGTGCCAGCAGCTGGGCGCAGCTATCTGGGGCCAACGTCCTGACTTTC.

The V and J genes are TRBV7-7 and TRBJ1-3; TRBD1 agrees at 9 bases. The ends lost 5 bases at V and 4 bases at J; junction bases unmatched: 6. Germline V gene sequence: CDR1 SSHAT, CDR2 FNYEAQ (reference sequence). The CDR3 sequence is 15 residues long. CDR3 coding DNA: TGTGCCAGCAGCCCAGGGACAGGGCTCGGAAACACCATATATTTT. Its translation: CASSPGTGLGNTIYF.

The chain is built from TRBV12-3 or TRBV12-4 and TRBJ1-3; possibly TRBD1 for D (5 bases). Trimming stripped 8 bases from V and 0 bases from J, with 8 bases between. This CDR3 is built from 13 residues. CDR3 nucleotide sequence: TGTGCCAGCGGGACCTACTCTGGAAACACCATATATTTT. This gives the protein CASGTYSGNTIYF.

This clone came up once. V and J are TRBV5-4 and TRBJ2-1; D unresolved. The CDR3 sequence is 15 residues long. Trimming removed 1 base from V and 0 bases from J, with 8 bases in between. Germline V gene data show CDR1 as SGHNT and CDR2 as YYREEE (reference sequence). The CDR3 here is CASSLHTGSYNEQFF. For the CDR3, the DNA is TGTGCCAGCAGCTTGCATACGGGCTCCTACAATGAGCAGTTCTTC. Full variable domain (missing parts from reference TRBV5-4 and TRBJ2-1): ETGVTQSPTHLIKTRGQQVTLRCSSQSGHNTVSWYQQALGQGPQFIFQYYREEENGRGNFPPRFSGLQFPNYSSELNVNALELDDSALYLCASSLHTGSYNEQFFGPGTRLTVL.

A remark on this clone: Compared with germline, one end of the junction differs, possibly owing to a read error. The chain joins TRBV9 to TRBJ2-1, with a possible D match to TRBD2 (6 bases). The CDR3 runs to 17 residues. The germline gives CDR1 SGDLS, CDR2 YYNGEE. The CDR3 loop is CVSSVGGEISSYNEQFF. DNA of the CDR3: TGTGTCAGCAGCGTAGGCGGGGAGATTAGCTCCTACAATGAGCAGTTCTTC.

The rearrangement uses TRBV5-1 and TRBJ2-1; unclear D gene. The CDR3 runs to 12 residues. Germline assignment: CDR1 SGHRS and CDR2 YFSETQ. V lost 4 bases and J lost 3, with 5 bases in between. The CDR3: CASSPDYNEQFF. The DNA of the CDR3 is TGCGCCAGCAGCCCGGACTACAATGAGCAGTTCTTC.